The 27 T cell receptor beta chains listed next were all sequenced from one sample in a study of blood T cells in healthy people across ages. Together with a sample-barcoded 5' primer, a J-beta primer mix was included in a second PCR lasting about 6 to 11 cycles. Via MiXCR, TCRdb re-called the 5' RACE reads, giving one row per CDR3 protein. The table has around 940,000 distinct CDR3 sequences, about 51% seen once. The sequencing input was blood. These receptors came from a woman aged 60 to 75 in good health.

CDR3 coding DNA: TGTGCCAGCAGCAACGGACAAAACTATGGCTACACCTTC. Translating it yields CASSNGQNYGYTF. This chain uses TRBV6-1 with TRBJ1-2, with D perhaps TRBD1 (5 bases). From germline, CDR1 is MNHNS and CDR2 SASEGT. V was shortened by 6 bases and J by 2 bases, with 10 bases between the two germline ends. The CDR3 runs to 13 residues.

This clonotype was detected only a few times. The CDR3 protein is CASSYFGGVSYEQYF. Written as DNA, the CDR3 is TGTGCCAGCAGTTACTTTGGGGGCGTCTCCTACGAGCAGTACTTC. The chain combines TRBV6-2 or TRBV6-3 with TRBJ2-4, with D perhaps TRBD1 (6 bases). The DNA end lines up better with TRBJ2-7; the J call may be wrong. This CDR3 spans 15 amino acids. The V gene's germline CDR1 is MNHEY and CDR2 SVGEGT.

The chain couples TRBV12-3 or TRBV12-4 to TRBJ2-5; D perhaps matches TRBD1 (6 bases). There are 16 residues in the CDR3. V was pared by 6 bases and J by 2 bases, with 19 bases between. CDR3 amino acids: CASRKYPGHFQETQYF. The CDR3 DNA is TGTGCCAGCAGGAAATACCCGGGACATTTTCAAGAGACCCAGTACTTC.

This clonotype is a singleton in its sample. The chain has TRBV20-1 and TRBJ2-1, with 9 bases lining up with TRBD2. This CDR3 is 12 amino acids long. The germline V gene has CDR1 DFQATT and CDR2 SNEGSKA (reference sequence). CDR3 bases: TGCTCGCTAGCGGGGAATATATATGAGCAGTTCTTC. This sequence encodes CSLAGNIYEQFF.

This clonotype was seen more than once but under ten times. CDR3 region: CASSLLSGQYF. CDR3 sequence (DNA): TGTGCCAGCAGCTTACTGAGCGGGCAGTACTTC. The chain is built from TRBV7-2 and TRBJ2-7, with D possibly being TRBD2 (5 bases). V lost 2 bases and J 9 bases, leaving 8 bases between the germline ends. The CDR3 has 11 residues. Germline V gene lookup returns CDR1 SGHTA and CDR2 FQGNSA.

The V call is TRBV4-2, the J call TRBJ1-2, with D hard to call. Trimming took off 2 bases at V and 6 bases at J, with 16 bases between the two ends. This CDR3 region has 15 residues. CDR1 LGHNA and CDR2 YNFKEQ come from the germline V gene. The DNA for the CDR3 is TGTGCCAGCAGCCAACTTCAGGATCTACGGGATGGCTACACCTTC. Protein product: CASSQLQDLRDGYTF.

The J gene is TRBJ2-4, the V gene TRBV25-1; 9 bases are shared with TRBD1. The J call may be mistaken, given a closer DNA end match to TRBJ2-7. The CDR3 spans 18 residues. Germline V gene data show CDR1 as MGHDK and CDR2 as SYGVNS. The CDR3, as DNA: TGTGCCAGCAGTAAACACTTCTCCCGGGACAGGGCTAACTGCGAGCAGTACTTC. Amino acids: CASSKHFSRDRANCEQYF.

CDR3 in DNA: TGCGCCAGCAGGACAGCGGGAGGGCCTGTGACCTACAATGAGCAGTTCTTC. This encodes CASRTAGGPVTYNEQFF. This chain joins TRBV5-1 and TRBJ2-1; 10 bases align to TRBD2. CDR3 length equals 17 residues. In germline, CDR1 is SGHRS, CDR2 YFSETQ. J was trimmed by 2 bases and V by 5 bases; bases with no gene match: 10.

This chain links TRBV6-5 with TRBJ2-5; D unclear. The CDR3 contains 14 residues. V lost 2 bases to trimming and J lost 4 bases, with 11 bases between them. The germline gives CDR1 MNHEY, CDR2 SVGAGI. The CDR3 sequence is CASSYKRSRETQYF. CDR3 DNA sequence: TGTGCCAGCAGTTACAAGAGGAGTCGAGAGACCCAGTACTTC.

CDR3 sequence: CASSFQGTYTDTQYF. CDR3 nucleotide sequence: TGTGCCAGCAGTTTTCAGGGAACCTACACAGATACGCAGTATTTT. The rearrangement joins TRBV12-3 or TRBV12-4 to TRBJ2-3; perhaps TRBD1 as D (5 bases). The CDR3 is 15 amino acids. V was cut by 3 bases and J by 2 bases, with 12 bases left in between.

J is TRBJ2-7 and V is TRBV28; D uncertain. CDR1 and CDR2 (germline): MDHEN, SYDVKM. This CDR3 has 15 residues. V lost 4 bases and J 0 bases, leaving 13 bases between the germline ends. The CDR3 bases are TGTGCCAGCAGTTCCAGAACCTCAGTCTCCTACGAGCAGTACTTC. Protein sequence: CASSSRTSVSYEQYF.

The sample holds a few counts of this clonotype. The rearrangement uses TRBV7-9 and TRBJ1-5, with D unclear. Trimming pared 3 bases from V and 10 bases from J, leaving 13 bases between. This CDR3 has 13 amino acids. Germline CDR1 SEHNR, CDR2 FQNEAQ (reference sequence). CDR3 bases: TGTGCCAGCAGCTTCACCGAGGCATTTCCCCAGCATTTT. Protein product: CASSFTEAFPQHF.

This clonotype was seen only a few times. The CDR3, as DNA: TGTGCCAGCAGCTTGATGGGACTAGCGGGAGTAAACATTCAGTACTTC. Amino acids: CASSLMGLAGVNIQYF. The chain carries TRBV5-5 and TRBJ2-4; TRBD2 agrees at 14 bases. This CDR3 contains 16 residues. V lost 1 base and J lost 6; bases outside the gene matches: 3. Germline V gives CDR1 SGHKS, CDR2 YYEKEE (reference sequence).

The chain employs TRBV2 and TRBJ2-6; D remains unclear. Between the trimmed V and J ends, which lost 7 bases and 1 base, there was a span of 5 bases. From germline, CDR1 is SNHLY and CDR2 FYNNEI. This CDR3 is 13 amino acids long. The CDR3 spells CASILSGANVLTF. For the CDR3, the DNA is TGTGCCAGCATACTTTCTGGGGCCAACGTCCTGACTTTC.

The J gene is TRBJ2-4, the V gene TRBV7-9; either TRBD1 or TRBD2 may fit D (5 bases each). The last part of the DNA fits TRBJ2-7 better; the J call may be wrong. This CDR3 comprises 14 residues. Germline CDR1 is SEHNR and CDR2 is FQNEAQ (reference sequence). For the CDR3, the DNA is TGTGCCAGCAGCTTTGACGGGGCGGTCTACGAGCAGTACTTC. Protein sequence: CASSFDGAVYEQYF.

This chain uses TRBV29-1 with TRBJ2-3; possibly TRBD1 for D (6 bases). Germline V gene lookup returns CDR1 SQVTM and CDR2 ANQGSEA. The V end lost 5 bases, the J end lost 4 bases, and 13 bases lay between the germline ends. The CDR3 totals 13 residues. CDR3 sequence: CSVRGRGADTQYF. The CDR3 DNA reads as TGCAGCGTTAGGGGCAGGGGCGCAGATACGCAGTATTTT.

The chain carries TRBV24-1 and TRBJ2-3; 13 bases are shared with TRBD2. After removal of 3 bases from V and 2 bases from J, the junction contained 7 bases not matched to a gene. CDR1 and CDR2 from the germline V gene are KGHDR and SFDVKD. The CDR3 spans 18 residues. CDR3 DNA: TGTGCCACCAGTGATCGTTCTGGACTAGCGGGGGACACAGATACGCAGTATTTT. Translated: CATSDRSGLAGDTDTQYF.

J is TRBJ2-7 and V is TRBV28; possible D gene TRBD2, 6 bases. With 5 bases removed from V and 0 bases from J, the gap between germline ends came to 17 bases. The CDR3 contains 16 residues. CDR1 MDHEN and CDR2 SYDVKM come from the germline V gene. CDR3 in amino acids: CASSHIAEGISYEQYF. The DNA of the CDR3 is TGTGCCAGCAGTCATATAGCGGAGGGGATCTCCTACGAGCAGTACTTC.

The chain joins TRBV12-3 or TRBV12-4 to TRBJ2-4; D might be TRBD2 (5 bases). With 3 bases removed from V and 2 bases from J, the gap between germline ends came to 14 bases. The CDR3 covers 16 residues. CDR3 nucleotide sequence: TGTGCCAGCAGTTTCCCAGCGGCGGCGACCAAAAACATTCAGTACTTC. Amino acid sequence: CASSFPAAATKNIQYF.

This clonotype was counted many times. The V gene is TRBV7-2, the J gene TRBJ2-5; unclear D gene. Germline CDR1 is SGHTA and CDR2 is FQGNSA. V lost 8 bases to trimming and J lost 5 bases, with 6 bases between them. The CDR3 spans 10 residues. The CDR3 reads CASGRETQYF. The CDR3 DNA follows: TGTGCCAGCGGTAGGGAGACCCAGTACTTC.

This clonotype has more than one count but fewer than ten. The genes are TRBV11-2 and TRBJ1-2; 7 nucleotides line up with TRBD1. The CDR3 is made up of 14 amino acids. Germline V gene lookup returns CDR1 SGHAT and CDR2 FQNNGV. The junction had 6 bases not matched to a gene; V was cut back by 5 bases and J by 3 bases. The CDR3 region has the DNA TGTGCCAGCAGCGTCGGGGACAGCGACTATGGCTACACCTTC. Residues: CASSVGDSDYGYTF.

The V call is TRBV5-1, the J call TRBJ1-6; 7 bases are shared with TRBD1. The germline CDR1 and CDR2 sequences are SGHRS and YFSETQ. CDR3 length: 17 amino acids. J lost 9 bases, V lost 4 bases, and 16 bases had no gene match. The CDR3 DNA reads as TGCGCCAGCAGCACTAGACAGGGTGACAAGATAATTTCACCCCTCCACTTT. This codes for CASSTRQGDKIISPLHF. Drawing the rest from reference TRBV5-1 and TRBJ1-6, the complete variable domain is KAGVTQTPRYLIKTRGQQVTLSCSPISGHRSVSWYQQTPGQGLQFLFEYFSETQRNKGNFPGRFSGRQFSNSRSEMNVSTLELGDSALYLCASSTRQGDKIISPLHFGNGTRLTVT.

The V and J genes are TRBV28 and TRBJ2-7, with D possibly TRBD1 on 5 matching bases. The ends were cut back, 1 base at V and 5 bases at J, with 21 bases in the middle. The CDR3 is 17 amino acids. CDR1 MDHEN and CDR2 SYDVKM come from the germline V gene. The CDR3: CASSLSVEAGWVHEQYF. For the CDR3, the DNA is TGTGCCAGCAGTTTATCCGTTGAGGCAGGGTGGGTCCACGAGCAGTACTTC.

The chain carries TRBV7-9 and TRBJ2-1; 9 nucleotides agree with TRBD2. Looked up from germline, CDR1 is SEHNR and CDR2 is FQNEAQ (reference sequence). The trim removed 8 bases at V and 3 bases at J, leaving 17 bases unmatched. The CDR3 is 18 residues long. CDR3 residues: CASAPPAGSGSGYNEQFF. CDR3 nucleotides: TGTGCCAGCGCCCCCCCGGCGGGTAGCGGGAGTGGCTACAATGAGCAGTTCTTC.

This clonotype was picked up many times. The chain uses TRBV20-1 and TRBJ2-1; a possible D gene is TRBD2 (6 bases). The length of the CDR3 is 13 residues. Trimming removed 3 bases at V and 9 bases at J, with 15 bases between. In germline, CDR1 is DFQATT, CDR2 SNEGSKA (reference sequence). CDR3 sequence (DNA): TGCAGTGCTAGGCTGGACGGGGGAGGTGAGCAGTTCTTC. Translating gives CSARLDGGGEQFF.

V usage is TRBV20-1 and J usage is TRBJ2-1; 9 nucleotides align to TRBD2. Germline trimming cut 5 bases from V and 0 bases from J; bases unmatched to any gene: 20. CDR1 is DFQATT and CDR2 is SNEGSKA in the germline V gene (reference sequence). The CDR3 is 20 residues long. CDR3 region: CSALQDLTSGDQLSYNEQFF. CDR3 nucleotides: TGCAGTGCTCTACAGGACCTGACTAGCGGAGACCAACTCTCCTACAATGAGCAGTTCTTC.

The chain recombines TRBV12-3 or TRBV12-4 with TRBJ2-5, with a possible D match to TRBD1 (7 bases). This CDR3 has 15 amino acids. Between the trimmed V and J ends, which lost 5 bases and 4 bases, there was a span of 17 bases. The CDR3, as DNA: TGTGCCAGCAGTCCGGTACAGGGGCGGGGAGAGACCCAGTACTTC. It specifies CASSPVQGRGETQYF.